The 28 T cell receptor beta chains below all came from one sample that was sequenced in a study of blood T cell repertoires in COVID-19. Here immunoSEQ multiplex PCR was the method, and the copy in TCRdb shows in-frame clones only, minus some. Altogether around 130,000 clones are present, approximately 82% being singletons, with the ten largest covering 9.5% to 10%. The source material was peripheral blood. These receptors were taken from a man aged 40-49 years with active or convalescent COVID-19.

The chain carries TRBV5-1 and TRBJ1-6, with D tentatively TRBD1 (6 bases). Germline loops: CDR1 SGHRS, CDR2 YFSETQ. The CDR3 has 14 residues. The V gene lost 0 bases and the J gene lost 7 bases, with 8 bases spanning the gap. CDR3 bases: TGCGCCAGCAGCTTGGTGGACAGAAATTCACCCCTCCACTTT. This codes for CASSLVDRNSPLHF.

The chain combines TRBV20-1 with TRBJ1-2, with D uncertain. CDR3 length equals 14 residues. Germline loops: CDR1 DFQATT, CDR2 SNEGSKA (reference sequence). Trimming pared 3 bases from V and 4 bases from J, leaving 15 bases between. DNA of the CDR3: TGCAGTGCTAGTGGAGGGATAGCGAGCTATGGCTACACCTTC. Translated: CSASGGIASYGYTF.

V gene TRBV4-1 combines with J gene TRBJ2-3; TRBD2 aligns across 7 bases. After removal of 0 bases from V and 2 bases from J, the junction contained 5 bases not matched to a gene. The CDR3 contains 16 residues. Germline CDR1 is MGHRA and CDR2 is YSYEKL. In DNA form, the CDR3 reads TGCGCCAGCAGCCAAGATATCGCGGGAGCCACAGATACGCAGTATTTT. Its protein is CASSQDIAGATDTQYF.

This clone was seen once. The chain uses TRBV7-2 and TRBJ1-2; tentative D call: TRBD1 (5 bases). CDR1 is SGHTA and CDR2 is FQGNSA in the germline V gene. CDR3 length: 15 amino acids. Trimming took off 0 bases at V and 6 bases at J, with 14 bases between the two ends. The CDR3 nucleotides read TGTGCCAGCAGCTTAGCGCTGCGAAGGGGTGATGGCTACACCTTC. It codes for CASSLALRRGDGYTF. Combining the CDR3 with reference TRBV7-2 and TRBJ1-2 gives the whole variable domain GAGVSQSPSNKVTEKGKDVELRCDPISGHTALYWYRQSLGQGLEFLIYFQGNSAPDKSGLPSDRFSAERTGGSVSTLTIQRTQQEDSAVYLCASSLALRRGDGYTFGSGTRLTVV.

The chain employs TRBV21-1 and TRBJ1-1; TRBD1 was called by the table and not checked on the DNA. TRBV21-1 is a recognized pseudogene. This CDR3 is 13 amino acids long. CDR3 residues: CASTPRGDTEAFF. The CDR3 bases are TGTGCCAGCACCCCCAGGGGGGACACTGAAGCTTTCTTT.

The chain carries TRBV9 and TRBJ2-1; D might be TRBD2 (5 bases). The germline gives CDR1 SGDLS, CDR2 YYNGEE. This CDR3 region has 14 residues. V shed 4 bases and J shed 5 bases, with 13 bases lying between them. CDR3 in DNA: TGTGCCAGCAGCTCCCGATGGGGAGACAATGAGCAGTTCTTC. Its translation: CASSSRWGDNEQFF.

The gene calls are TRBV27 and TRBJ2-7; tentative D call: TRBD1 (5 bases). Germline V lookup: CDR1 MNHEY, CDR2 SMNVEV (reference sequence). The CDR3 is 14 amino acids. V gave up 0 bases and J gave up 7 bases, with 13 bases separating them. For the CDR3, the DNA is TGTGCCAGCAGTTTATCCAGGGCCCCTAGAGAGCAGTACTTC. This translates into CASSLSRAPREQYF.

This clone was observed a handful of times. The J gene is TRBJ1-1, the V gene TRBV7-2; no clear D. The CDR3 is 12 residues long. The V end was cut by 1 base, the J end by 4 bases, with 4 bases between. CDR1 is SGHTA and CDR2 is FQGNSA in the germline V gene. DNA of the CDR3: TGTGCCAGCAGCTTAGATCTCACTGAAGCTTTCTTT. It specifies CASSLDLTEAFF. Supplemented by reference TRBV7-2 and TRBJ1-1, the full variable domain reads GAGVSQSPSNKVTEKGKDVELRCDPISGHTALYWYRQSLGQGLEFLIYFQGNSAPDKSGLPSDRFSAERTGGSVSTLTIQRTQQEDSAVYLCASSLDLTEAFFGQGTRLTVV.

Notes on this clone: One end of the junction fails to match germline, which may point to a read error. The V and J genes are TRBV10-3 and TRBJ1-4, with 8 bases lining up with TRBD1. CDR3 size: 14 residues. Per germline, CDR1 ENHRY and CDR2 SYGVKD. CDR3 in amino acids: CASSTGGTNEKLFF. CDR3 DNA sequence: TGTGCCAGCAGTACAGGGGGAACTAATGAAAAACTGTTTTTT.

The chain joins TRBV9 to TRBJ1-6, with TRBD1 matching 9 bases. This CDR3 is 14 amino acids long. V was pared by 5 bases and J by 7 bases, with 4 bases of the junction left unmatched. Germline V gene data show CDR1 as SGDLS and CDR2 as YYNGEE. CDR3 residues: CASRRTGENSPLHF. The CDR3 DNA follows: TGTGCCAGCAGGAGGACAGGGGAGAATTCACCCCTCCACTTT.

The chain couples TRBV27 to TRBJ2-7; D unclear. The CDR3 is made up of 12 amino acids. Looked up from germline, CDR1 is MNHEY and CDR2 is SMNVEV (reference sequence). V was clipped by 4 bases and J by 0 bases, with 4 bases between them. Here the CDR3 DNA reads TGTGCCAGCAGTTCTAGCTCCTACGAGCAGTACTTC. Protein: CASSSSSYEQYF.

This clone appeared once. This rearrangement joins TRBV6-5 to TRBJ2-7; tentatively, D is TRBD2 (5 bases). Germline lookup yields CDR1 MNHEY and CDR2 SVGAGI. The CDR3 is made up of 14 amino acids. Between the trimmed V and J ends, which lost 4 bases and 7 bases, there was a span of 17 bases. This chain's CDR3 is CASSSATVGGEQYF. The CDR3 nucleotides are TGTGCCAGCAGTTCGGCCACGGTCGGCGGGGAGCAGTACTTC.

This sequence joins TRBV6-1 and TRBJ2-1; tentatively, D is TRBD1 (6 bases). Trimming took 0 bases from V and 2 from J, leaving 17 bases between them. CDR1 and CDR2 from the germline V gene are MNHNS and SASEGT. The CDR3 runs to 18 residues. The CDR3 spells CASSEALRKTGTYNEQFF. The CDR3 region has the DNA TGTGCCAGCAGTGAAGCGCTTCGGAAAACAGGGACCTACAATGAGCAGTTCTTC.

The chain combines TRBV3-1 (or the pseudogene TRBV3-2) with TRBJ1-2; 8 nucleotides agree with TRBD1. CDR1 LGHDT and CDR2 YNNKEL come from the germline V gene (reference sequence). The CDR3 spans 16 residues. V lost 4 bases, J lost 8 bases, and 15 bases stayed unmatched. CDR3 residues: CASSPSGNNQGAGYTF. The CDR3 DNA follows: TGTGCCAGCAGCCCCAGCGGGAACAACCAGGGGGCCGGCTACACCTTC.

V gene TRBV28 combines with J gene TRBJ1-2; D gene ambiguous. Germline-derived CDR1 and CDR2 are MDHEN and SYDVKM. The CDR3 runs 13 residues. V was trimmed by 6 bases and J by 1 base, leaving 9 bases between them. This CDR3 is CASRPQSNYGYTF. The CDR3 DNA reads TGTGCCAGCAGGCCACAGAGTAACTATGGCTACACCTTC.

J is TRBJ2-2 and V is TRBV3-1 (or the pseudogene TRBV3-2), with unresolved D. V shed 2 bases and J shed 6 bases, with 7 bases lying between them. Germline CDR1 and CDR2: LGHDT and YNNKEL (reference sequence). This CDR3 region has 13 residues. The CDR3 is CASSQKAPGELFF. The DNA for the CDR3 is TGTGCCAGCAGCCAAAAAGCGCCCGGGGAGCTGTTTTTT.

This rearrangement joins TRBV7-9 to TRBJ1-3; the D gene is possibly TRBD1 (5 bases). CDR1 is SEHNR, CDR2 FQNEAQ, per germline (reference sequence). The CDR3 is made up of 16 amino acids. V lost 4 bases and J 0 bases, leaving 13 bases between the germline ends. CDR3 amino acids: CASSSIDSFSGNTIYF. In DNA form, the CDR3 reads TGTGCCAGCAGCTCCATCGACAGTTTCTCTGGAAACACCATATATTTT. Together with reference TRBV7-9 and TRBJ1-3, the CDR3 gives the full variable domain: DTGVSQNPRHKITKRGQNVTFRCDPISEHNRLYWYRQTLGQGPEFLTYFQNEAQLEKSRLLSDRFSAERPKGSFSTLEIQRTEQGDSAMYLCASSSIDSFSGNTIYFGEGSWLTVV.

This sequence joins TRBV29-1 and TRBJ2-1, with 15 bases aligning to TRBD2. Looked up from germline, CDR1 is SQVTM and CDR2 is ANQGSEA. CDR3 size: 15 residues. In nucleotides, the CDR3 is TGCACCACTGCGGGACTAGCGGGGGGCGGGAATGAGCAGTTCTTC. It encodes CTTAGLAGGGNEQFF.

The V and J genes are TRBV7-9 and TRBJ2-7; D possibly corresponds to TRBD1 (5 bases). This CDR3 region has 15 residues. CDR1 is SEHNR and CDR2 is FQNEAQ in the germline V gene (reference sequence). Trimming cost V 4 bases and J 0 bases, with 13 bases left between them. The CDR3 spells CASSSIRQISYEQYF. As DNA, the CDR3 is TGTGCCAGCAGCTCAATTCGACAGATCTCCTACGAGCAGTACTTC.

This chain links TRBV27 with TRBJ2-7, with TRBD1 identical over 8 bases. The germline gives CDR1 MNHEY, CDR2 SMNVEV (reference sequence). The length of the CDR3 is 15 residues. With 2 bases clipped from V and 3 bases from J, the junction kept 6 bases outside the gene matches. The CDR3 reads CASSLAGTGVYEQYF. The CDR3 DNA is TGTGCCAGCAGTTTAGCCGGGACAGGAGTCTACGAGCAGTACTTC.

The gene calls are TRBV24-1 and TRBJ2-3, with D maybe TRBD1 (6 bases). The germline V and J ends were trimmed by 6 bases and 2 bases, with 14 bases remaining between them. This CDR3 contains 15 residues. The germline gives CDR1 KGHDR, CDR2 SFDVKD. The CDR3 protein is CATSSSDSYTDTQYF. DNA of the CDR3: TGTGCCACCAGTTCCTCGGACAGTTACACAGATACGCAGTATTTT.

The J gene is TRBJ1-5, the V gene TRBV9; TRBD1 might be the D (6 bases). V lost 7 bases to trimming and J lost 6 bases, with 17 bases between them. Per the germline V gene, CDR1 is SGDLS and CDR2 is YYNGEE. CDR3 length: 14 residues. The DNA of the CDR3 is TGTGCCAGCGGGGGGGGGCAACCCGTTCAGCCCCAGCATTTT. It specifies CASGGGQPVQPQHF.

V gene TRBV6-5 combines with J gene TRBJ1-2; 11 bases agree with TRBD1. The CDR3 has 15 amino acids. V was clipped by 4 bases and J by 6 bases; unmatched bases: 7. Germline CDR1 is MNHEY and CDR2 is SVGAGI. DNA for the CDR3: TGTGCCAGCAGTTTCGGACAGGGGGCTAAAGATGGCTACACCTTC. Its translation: CASSFGQGAKDGYTF.

CDR3 coding DNA: TGTGCCAGCTCACCGGGCGGGGGGGGCACAGATACGCAGTATTTT. Translated: CASSPGGGGTDTQYF. The chain combines TRBV18 with TRBJ2-3; 9 bases agree with TRBD2. The germline V gene has CDR1 KGHSH and CDR2 LQKENI. The junction had 2 bases not matched to a gene; V was cut back by 3 bases and J by 1 base. The CDR3 extends over 15 amino acids.

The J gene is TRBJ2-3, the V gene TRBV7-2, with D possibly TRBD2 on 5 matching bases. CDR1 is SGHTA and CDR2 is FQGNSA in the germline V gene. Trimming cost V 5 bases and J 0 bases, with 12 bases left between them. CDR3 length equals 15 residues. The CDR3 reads CASSLRGSSTDTQYF. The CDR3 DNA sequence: TGTGCCAGCAGCCTCCGAGGGTCCAGCACAGATACGCAGTATTTT.

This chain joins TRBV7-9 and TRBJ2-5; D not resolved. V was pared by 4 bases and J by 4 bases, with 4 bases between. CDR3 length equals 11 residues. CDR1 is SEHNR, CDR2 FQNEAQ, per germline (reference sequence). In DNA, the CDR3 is TGTGCCAGCAGCTCAATAGAGACCCAGTACTTC. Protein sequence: CASSSIETQYF.

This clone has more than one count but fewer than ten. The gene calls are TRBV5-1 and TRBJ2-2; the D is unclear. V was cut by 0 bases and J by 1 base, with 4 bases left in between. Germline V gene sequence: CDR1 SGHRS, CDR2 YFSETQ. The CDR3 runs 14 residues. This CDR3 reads CASSLGGNTGELFF. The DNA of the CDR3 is TGCGCCAGCAGCTTGGGCGGGAACACCGGGGAGCTGTTTTTT.

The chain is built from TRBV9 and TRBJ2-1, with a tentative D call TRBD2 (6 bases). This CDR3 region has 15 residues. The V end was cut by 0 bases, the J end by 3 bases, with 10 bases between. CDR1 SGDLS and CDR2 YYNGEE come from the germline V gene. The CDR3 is CASSVGWGGYNEQFF. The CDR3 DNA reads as TGTGCCAGCAGCGTAGGGTGGGGAGGCTACAATGAGCAGTTCTTC.